This TCR beta chain was sequenced in a study of neoadjuvant anti-PD-1 for oral cavity cancer. Study in general: Nivolumab at 3 mg/kg was mostly given biweekly, three to four doses, pre-surgery.

Remarks on this clone: Its antigen is unidentified.

Overall study results and limits: Only a few patients per response group were TCR-analyzed; validation needed.

The time point was: after neoadjuvant nivolumab, at surgical resection. These newly diagnosed stage II-IVA oral cavity squamous cell carcinoma patients had no prior systemic or radiation treatment. Clones were read by immunoSEQ multiplex PCR, and TCRdb kept only the in-frame ones, dropping some. The table includes under 8,500 clones, around 70% detected once. Looked up from germline, CDR1 is KGHSH and CDR2 is LQKENI. The CDR3 loop spans 17 amino acids. With 6 bases removed from V and 3 bases from J, the gap between germline ends came to 21 bases. The chain couples TRBV18 to TRBJ1-3; weak D call: TRBD1 (5 bases). The origin of this receptor is a person aged 35-80 years with oral cavity squamous cell carcinoma. Sample: PBMCs, taken after nivolumab (anti-PD-1) treatment. The CDR3: CASSFQGRSLLGNTIYF. The CDR3 bases are TGTGCCAGCTCGTTCCAGGGACGGAGTCTCCTTGGAAACACCATATATTTT.